What follows are 16 T cell receptor beta chains derived from one specimen sequenced in a study of T cell responses to AZD1222 COVID-19 vaccine. TCRdb's table, derived via immunoSEQ multiplex PCR, lists solely in-frame clones and lacks some. The sample has 100,000 to 130,000 clones, about 90% seen once. This specimen consisted of peripheral blood, obtained 28 days after the second AZD1222 dose. These receptors all stem from an adult who received the AZD1222 COVID-19 vaccine.

The chain links TRBV28 to TRBJ2-1, with a weak D call TRBD2 (7 bases). The CDR3 extends over 16 amino acids. Deletions cut 5 bases from V and 10 bases from J, with 24 bases between. The germline V gene encodes CDR1 MDHEN and CDR2 SYDVKM. DNA for the CDR3: TGTGCCAGCAGTCCCTCGCGGGGGCTCCCAACGGGGGAGCAGTTCTTC. This translates into CASSPSRGLPTGEQFF.

The table lists this clone with a count of one. J is TRBJ1-1 and V is TRBV29-1; tentative D call: TRBD1 (5 bases). The CDR3 spans 11 residues. Trimming shortened V by 0 bases and J by 11 bases, and 10 bases separated the two germline ends. Germline CDR1 SQVTM, CDR2 ANQGSEA. The CDR3 sequence is CSVEDQGAAFF. The CDR3 nucleotides are TGCAGCGTTGAAGATCAAGGGGCTGCTTTCTTT.

V usage is TRBV28 and J usage is TRBJ2-3; D unclear. With 6 bases removed from V and 0 bases from J, the gap between germline ends came to 4 bases. Germline V gives CDR1 MDHEN, CDR2 SYDVKM. The CDR3 runs 12 residues. CDR3 sequence reads: CASRDSTDTQYF. CDR3 coding DNA: TGTGCCAGCAGGGACAGCACAGATACGCAGTATTTT.

V usage is TRBV5-7 and J usage is TRBJ1-2; 8 positions match TRBD1. TRBV5-7 is classed as an ORF, of uncertain function. The CDR3 has 16 amino acids. The V gene end was trimmed by 0 bases and the J gene end by 4 bases; junction bases not matched to a gene: 8. The CDR3 DNA follows: TGTGCCAGCAGCTTGGAAGGACAGGGACACTTCTATGGCTACACCTTC. Its protein product is CASSLEGQGHFYGYTF.

The gene calls are TRBV13 and TRBJ2-7, with D unresolved. Germline V gene data show CDR1 as PRHDT and CDR2 as FYEKMQ (reference sequence). The CDR3 is made up of 14 amino acids. The germline V and J ends were trimmed by 1 base and 6 bases, with 13 bases remaining between them. For the CDR3, the DNA is TGTGCCAGCAGCTTAGTTACGTCAGAAGGCGAGCAGTACTTC. Protein sequence: CASSLVTSEGEQYF.

This clone appeared a single time. The chain links TRBV19 to TRBJ1-4; D gene unclear. The CDR3 runs to 12 residues. The germline CDR1 and CDR2 sequences are LNHDA and SQIVND (reference sequence). Trimming pared 6 bases from V and 7 bases from J, leaving 9 bases between. The CDR3 DNA reads TGTGCCAGTAGGAGCGCAATTGAAAAACTGTTTTTT. Translated, it gives CASRSAIEKLFF.

V usage is TRBV2 and J usage is TRBJ1-1, with a possible D match to TRBD1 (6 bases). Trimming cost V 10 bases and J 4 bases, with 22 bases left between them. CDR3 size: 15 residues. Germline assignment: CDR1 SNHLY and CDR2 FYNNEI. Here the CDR3 DNA reads TGTGCCAACCACTCGGTCGGGGGCTTCGGCACTGAAGCTTTCTTT. Encoded protein: CANHSVGGFGTEAFF.

The V call is TRBV25-1, the J call TRBJ1-2; D call uncertain. CDR1 and CDR2 (germline): MGHDK, SYGVNS. The CDR3 length is 12 residues. Trimming shortened V by 5 bases and J by 4 bases, and 8 bases separated the two germline ends. The CDR3 region has the DNA TGTGCCAGCAGTAGGCCGAGCTATGGCTACACCTTC. It is translated as CASSRPSYGYTF.

V is TRBV11-2 and J is TRBJ2-4; D is uncertain. Between the trimmed V and J ends, which lost 6 bases and 9 bases, there was a span of 9 bases. Per the germline V gene, CDR1 is SGHAT and CDR2 is FQNNGV. The CDR3 has 11 amino acids. DNA for the CDR3: TGTGCCAGCAGGGTGGGCAGCATTCAGTACTTC. As protein: CASRVGSIQYF.

This chain uses TRBV6-6 with TRBJ1-2; 7 positions match TRBD1. After removal of 5 bases from V and 2 bases from J, the junction contained 5 bases not matched to a gene. The CDR3 extends over 14 amino acids. CDR1 and CDR2 (germline): MNHNY, SVGAGI (reference sequence). The CDR3 bases are TGTGCCAGCAGTGCCGGGACAGCCAACTATGGCTACACCTTC. It yields the protein CASSAGTANYGYTF.

CDR3 loop: CASGRERGTGELFF. The CDR3 region has the DNA TGTGCCAGCGGCCGGGAGAGGGGCACCGGGGAGCTGTTTTTT. This chain uses TRBV5-4 with TRBJ2-2; maybe TRBD2 (6 bases). Deletions cut 7 bases from V and 4 bases from J, with 14 bases between. The CDR3 is made up of 14 amino acids. The germline V gene has CDR1 SGHNT and CDR2 YYREEE (reference sequence). The whole variable domain, remainder taken from reference TRBV5-4 and TRBJ2-2, is ETGVTQSPTHLIKTRGQQVTLRCSSQSGHNTVSWYQQALGQGPQFIFQYYREEENGRGNFPPRFSGLQFPNYSSELNVNALELDDSALYLCASGRERGTGELFFGEGSRLTVL.

The gene calls are TRBV27 and TRBJ2-2; tentatively, D is TRBD2 (5 bases). CDR3 length equals 14 residues. Germline CDR1 reads MNHEY; CDR2 reads SMNVEV (reference sequence). V dropped 1 base and J dropped 3 bases, with 6 bases sitting between them. In DNA form, the CDR3 reads TGTGCCAGCAGTTTATTAGCGTACACCGGGGAGCTGTTTTTT. This translates into CASSLLAYTGELFF.

J is TRBJ1-4 and V is TRBV7-9; 7 nucleotides align to TRBD1. V was clipped by 1 base and J by 0 bases; unmatched bases: 2. CDR1 is SEHNR and CDR2 is FQNEAQ in the germline V gene (reference sequence). CDR3 size: 16 residues. The DNA of the CDR3 is TGTGCCAGCAGCTTAGTCAGGGGGGCAACTAATGAAAAACTGTTTTTT. Amino acid sequence: CASSLVRGATNEKLFF.

The chain is built from TRBV2 and TRBJ2-2; possible D gene TRBD1, 5 bases. Germline V gene data show CDR1 as SNHLY and CDR2 as FYNNEI. V lost 4 bases and J lost 2, with 11 bases in between. The CDR3 has 15 amino acids. This CDR3 is CASSVSRVNTGELFF. The DNA for the CDR3 is TGTGCCAGCAGTGTCAGCAGGGTCAACACCGGGGAGCTGTTTTTT.

The chain is built from TRBV7-2 and TRBJ2-1; weak D call: TRBD1 (6 bases). CDR1 and CDR2 (germline): SGHTA, FQGNSA. Trimming took off 5 bases at V and 8 bases at J, with 22 bases between the two ends. CDR3 size: 16 residues. CDR3 region: CASSLFGTFKMDEQFF. The CDR3 DNA sequence: TGTGCCAGCAGCCTGTTCGGGACATTCAAAATGGATGAGCAGTTCTTC.

For the CDR3, the DNA is TGTGCCAGCAGTCATCGGGAGGTGAGCTCCTACGAGCAGTACTTC. Residues: CASSHREVSSYEQYF. The chain is built from TRBV27 and TRBJ2-7, with TRBD2 matching over 7 bases. The CDR3 has 15 amino acids. Per the germline V gene, CDR1 is MNHEY and CDR2 is SMNVEV (reference sequence). V gave up 5 bases and J gave up 0 bases; unmatched junction bases: 7.